Shown below are 17 T cell receptor beta chains from a single sample sequenced in a study of cytomegalovirus exposure and HLA in healthy donors. The PCR had 60 Vbeta and 13 Jbeta primers. Measured with immunoSEQ multiplex PCR; TCRdb has only the in-frame clones, and not every one. Of 150,000 to 200,000 clones listed, roughly 86% are singletons. The specimen was PBMCs. These receptors came from a man aged 35 to 55 in good health and CMV-seropositive.

The chain employs TRBV30 and TRBJ2-7, with TRBD2 matching over 8 bases. Trimming took 4 bases from V and 7 from J; bases not matched to a gene: 9. Germline V CDR1 and CDR2: GTSNPN, SVGIG (reference sequence). The length of the CDR3 is 13 residues. CDR3 DNA: TGTGCCTGGACTGCTAGCGGGTTGGGGGAGCAGTACTTC. Translating it yields CAWTASGLGEQYF.

The rearrangement joins TRBV7-9 to TRBJ2-6, with 10 bases identical to TRBD1. Germline V lookup: CDR1 SEHNR, CDR2 FQNEAQ (reference sequence). The CDR3 totals 18 residues. J gave up 0 bases and V 3 bases, and 5 bases lay outside the gene matches. CDR3 in amino acids: CASSFGTGDSSGANVLTF. CDR3 DNA: TGTGCCAGCAGCTTCGGGACAGGGGACTCCTCTGGGGCCAACGTCCTGACTTTC.

The genes are TRBV27 and TRBJ2-3; 10 positions agree with TRBD2. Trimming took 5 bases from V and 10 from J; bases not matched to a gene: 18. Germline CDR1 MNHEY, CDR2 SMNVEV (reference sequence). The CDR3 runs 17 residues. The DNA of the CDR3 is TGTGCCAGCAGTCCCCAGCGGGAGGGCCTAGGGGCCCGGGCGCAGTATTTT. This gives the protein CASSPQREGLGARAQYF.

This clone is a singleton in its sample. This chain uses TRBV4-2 with TRBJ2-1; a possible D gene is TRBD2 (6 bases). CDR3 length: 16 amino acids. V dropped 1 base and J dropped 8 bases, with 18 bases sitting between them. CDR1 is LGHNA, CDR2 YNFKEQ, per germline. The CDR3 DNA follows: TGTGCCAGCAGCCAAGTGGGGGGAGGCCCTCTTCATGAGCAGTTCTTC. This encodes CASSQVGGGPLHEQFF.

This clone was detected only a few times. This chain's CDR3 is CASSELVESGRHGEQYF. Here the CDR3 DNA reads TGTGCCAGCAGTGAACTCGTAGAGTCAGGGCGTCATGGCGAGCAGTACTTC. The chain combines TRBV6-1 with TRBJ2-7; a possible D gene is TRBD1 (5 bases). CDR3 length: 17 residues. Trimming shortened V by 2 bases and J by 6 bases, and 23 bases separated the two germline ends. Per germline, CDR1 MNHNS and CDR2 SASEGT.

V usage is TRBV7-6 and J usage is TRBJ1-2; possible D gene TRBD1, 5 bases. CDR1 is SGHVS, CDR2 FNYEAQ, per germline. V was clipped by 7 bases and J by 7 bases, with 28 bases between them. The CDR3 is 17 residues long. The CDR3 is CASTSGGRGRRGSGYTF. The CDR3 DNA sequence: TGTGCCAGCACCTCGGGGGGGAGAGGACGGCGGGGGTCTGGCTACACCTTC. Using reference TRBV7-6 and TRBJ1-2 for the parts outside the CDR3, the full variable domain is GAGVSQSPRYKVTKRGQDVALRCDPISGHVSLYWYRQALGQGPEFLTYFNYEAQQDKSGLPNDRFSAERPEGSISTLTIQRTEQRDSAMYRCASTSGGRGRRGSGYTFGSGTRLTVV.

The chain recombines TRBV11-2 with TRBJ2-3; D may be TRBD2 (5 bases). Germline CDR1 reads SGHAT; CDR2 reads FQNNGV. This CDR3 has 17 amino acids. The ends were cut back, 0 bases at V and 0 bases at J, with 13 bases in the middle. CDR3 DNA: TGTGCCAGCAGCTTAGATCGGGGAGCCGGGAGCACAGATACGCAGTATTTT. Translated, it gives CASSLDRGAGSTDTQYF.

The chain is built from TRBV7-8 and TRBJ1-4; 12 positions match TRBD1. With V trimmed by 4 bases and J by 7 bases, 7 bases remained unmatched. CDR3 length: 16 amino acids. The germline V gene has CDR1 SGHVS and CDR2 FQNEAQ. In nucleotides, the CDR3 is TGTGCCAGCAGCTCCCCGGGACAGGGGGCGACTGAAAAACTGTTTTTT. It specifies CASSSPGQGATEKLFF.

This clone was seen a few times. This chain connects TRBV30 to TRBJ1-2; 7 bases match TRBD1. V lost 3 bases to trimming and J lost 2 bases; unmatched junction nucleotides: 3. Germline CDR1 GTSNPN, CDR2 SVGIG (reference sequence). The CDR3 length is 13 residues. CDR3 residues: CAWRGQLNYGYTF. CDR3 in DNA: TGTGCCTGGAGGGGACAGCTGAACTATGGCTACACCTTC.

This chain uses TRBV5-1 with TRBJ2-7, with a tentative D call TRBD1 (6 bases). Germline CDR1 is SGHRS and CDR2 is YFSETQ. This CDR3 spans 14 amino acids. Trimming shortened V by 0 bases and J by 3 bases, and 10 bases separated the two germline ends. The chain's CDR3 is CASSLGQDVYEQYF. In nucleotides, the CDR3 is TGCGCCAGCAGCTTGGGACAGGACGTCTACGAGCAGTACTTC. The full variable domain, with the rest looked up from reference TRBV5-1 and TRBJ2-7, is KAGVTQTPRYLIKTRGQQVTLSCSPISGHRSVSWYQQTPGQGLQFLFEYFSETQRNKGNFPGRFSGRQFSNSRSEMNVSTLELGDSALYLCASSLGQDVYEQYFGPGTRLTVT.

The chain employs TRBV5-1 and TRBJ2-6, with D possibly being TRBD1 (6 bases). The ends were cut back, 4 bases at V and 2 bases at J, with 13 bases in the middle. The germline V gene has CDR1 SGHRS and CDR2 YFSETQ. This CDR3 comprises 16 residues. The CDR3 reads CASSPGQDTGANVLTF. As DNA, the CDR3 is TGCGCCAGCAGCCCGGGACAAGATACTGGGGCCAACGTCCTGACTTTC.

This clone was recorded once. The rearrangement uses TRBV18 and TRBJ2-1; 10 bases align to TRBD2. Germline lookup yields CDR1 KGHSH and CDR2 LQKENI. The V and J ends lost 5 bases and 5 bases, in that order; junction bases with no gene match: 3. This CDR3 has 14 amino acids. This CDR3 reads CASSTGLADNEQFF. The CDR3, as DNA: TGTGCCAGCTCAACCGGACTAGCGGACAATGAGCAGTTCTTC. Together with reference TRBV18 and TRBJ2-1, the CDR3 gives the full variable domain: NAGVMQNPRHLVRRRGQEARLRCSPMKGHSHVYWYRQLPEEGLKFMVYLQKENIIDESGMPKERFSAEFPKEGPSILRIQQVVRGDSAAYFCASSTGLADNEQFFGPGTRLTVL.

This chain links TRBV14 with TRBJ2-7, with TRBD2 matching over 12 bases. This CDR3 contains 18 residues. The J segment lost 5 bases and the V segment lost 1 base, leaving 12 bases of the junction unmatched. The germline V gene encodes CDR1 SGHDN and CDR2 FVKESK. CDR3 residues: CASSQAPISSGRVDEQYF. The DNA of the CDR3 is TGTGCCAGCAGCCAAGCCCCAATTTCTAGCGGGAGGGTTGACGAGCAGTACTTC.

The chain links TRBV15 to TRBJ2-7; 10 bases agree with TRBD2. The V gene's germline CDR1 is LNHNV and CDR2 YYDKDF (reference sequence). CDR3 length: 16 residues. Trimming at V came to 3 bases and at J to 3 bases, leaving 8 bases not matched to a gene. The DNA for the CDR3 is TGTGCCACCAGCAGGATCCCTAGCGGGGGTAACTACGAGCAGTACTTC. Translated: CATSRIPSGGNYEQYF. Together with reference TRBV15 and TRBJ2-7, the CDR3 gives the full variable domain: DAMVIQNPRYQVTQFGKPVTLSCSQTLNHNVMYWYQQKSSQAPKLLFHYYDKDFNNEADTPDNFQSRRPNTSFCFLDIRSPGLGDTAMYLCATSRIPSGGNYEQYFGPGTRLTVT.

This clone has only one observation. This rearrangement joins TRBV10-3 to TRBJ2-3, with 7 bases matching TRBD2. With 0 bases clipped from V and 5 bases from J, the junction kept 11 bases outside the gene matches. The CDR3 totals 17 residues. Germline loops: CDR1 ENHRY, CDR2 SYGVKD. The DNA for the CDR3 is TGTGCCATCAGTGAGTCGGAGGGCGGGAGTTCTGGAGATACGCAGTATTTT. Translating gives CAISESEGGSSGDTQYF.

The J gene is TRBJ2-7, the V gene TRBV6-1, with 8 nucleotides matching TRBD1. Germline values: CDR1 MNHNS, CDR2 SASEGT. This CDR3 comprises 13 residues. V lost 5 bases, J lost 13 bases, and 13 bases stayed unmatched. The CDR3 sequence is CASSQPPPGQAYF. The CDR3, as DNA: TGTGCCAGCAGTCAACCCCCCCCGGGACAGGCCTACTTC.

The chain couples TRBV11-2 to TRBJ2-7; D perhaps matches TRBD2 (6 bases). Germline V CDR1 and CDR2: SGHAT, FQNNGV. The V gene lost 5 bases and the J gene lost 3 bases, with 17 bases spanning the gap. This CDR3 comprises 15 residues. The CDR3 DNA sequence: TGTGCCAGCAGCCCATCCCCTTTAGCGGACTACGAGCAGTACTTC. Its translation: CASSPSPLADYEQYF. Looking up the rest from reference TRBV11-2 and TRBJ2-7 gives the full variable domain: EAGVAQSPRYKIIEKRQSVAFWCNPISGHATLYWYQQILGQGPKLLIQFQNNGVVDDSQLPKDRFSAERLKGVDSTLKIQPAKLEDSAVYLCASSPSPLADYEQYFGPGTRLTVT.